This TCR beta chain stems from a study of vaccination and CD4 T cells after COVID-19. Study-wide results and limits: The study examined relatively few convalescent patients and included no early post-infection timepoints.

This clonotype was observed a few times. Its cognate antigen is unknown. There are 15 residues in the CDR3. The J segment lost 3 bases and the V segment lost 3 bases, leaving 7 bases of the junction unmatched. CDR1 and CDR2 (germline): LNHNV, YYDKDF (reference sequence). Cultured CD4+ T-cell DNA underwent Oncomine TCR Beta short-read sequencing. One entry per CDR3 protein, called by TCRdb with MiXCR from the PCR reads. This repertoire shows about 14,000 distinct CDR3 sequences, around two fifths found once; its top ten account for more than 9%. Treatment: roughly 11-day PBMC culture with coronavirus spike peptide pools or control peptides (ViraFEST assay). TCR sequencing followed the expansion of antigen-specific T cells with peptide pools in ViraFEST. Positive PCR tests came between March and December 2020, ahead of the US Alpha, Beta and Delta variants.

The rearrangement uses TRBV15 and TRBJ1-1; 7 bases align to TRBD1. The sequence was obtained from a human donor who had recovered from COVID-19. Sequencing used CD4+ T cells from blood, cultured in vitro. The CDR3 nucleotides read TGTGCCACCAGCAGTCAAAGGGGACAGCACACTGAAGCTTTCTTT. Translating it yields CATSSQRGQHTEAFF.